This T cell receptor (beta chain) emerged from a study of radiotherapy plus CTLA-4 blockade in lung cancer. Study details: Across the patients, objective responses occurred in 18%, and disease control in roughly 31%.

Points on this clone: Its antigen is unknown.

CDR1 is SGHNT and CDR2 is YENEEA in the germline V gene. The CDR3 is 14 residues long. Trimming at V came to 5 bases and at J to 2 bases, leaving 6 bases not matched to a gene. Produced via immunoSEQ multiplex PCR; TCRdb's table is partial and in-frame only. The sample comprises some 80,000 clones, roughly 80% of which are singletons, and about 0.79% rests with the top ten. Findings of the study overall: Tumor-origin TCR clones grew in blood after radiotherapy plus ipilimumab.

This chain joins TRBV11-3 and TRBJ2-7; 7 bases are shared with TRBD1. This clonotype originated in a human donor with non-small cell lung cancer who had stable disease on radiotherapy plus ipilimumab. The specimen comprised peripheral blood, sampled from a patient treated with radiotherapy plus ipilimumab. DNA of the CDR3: TGTGCCAGCAGCGACGTGACAGGGCCCTACGAGCAGTACTTC. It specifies CASSDVTGPYEQYF.